A selection of T cell receptor beta chains follows, all from one sample in a study of OX40 agonist ivuxolimab in advanced cancers. Repertoires were generated with immunoSEQ multiplex PCR, while TCRdb's copy carries only in-frame clones and drops some. The sample has tens of thousands of clones, about 81% seen once. The sample was CD4+ or CD8+ T cells sorted from blood, taken in a trial of the OX40 agonist ivuxolimab. Receptors originate from an adult with an advanced solid tumor such as melanoma, head and neck, liver or kidney cancer. Both conserved end residues are part of each CDR3. Each record gives: CDR3 length, clone size, D gene, J gene, V gene, CDR3 DNA, CDR3 protein. D genes are given only for firm matches. Part of the rows lack a size; the others show once, few, many or a class for expanded clones.

length: 14
size: once
D: TRBD1
J: TRBJ2-7
V: TRBV7-2
DNA: TGTGCCAGCAGACCCTCGACAGGGGCCTACGAGCAGTACTTC
CDR3: CASRPSTGAYEQYF

length: 14
size: NA
D: TRBD1
J: TRBJ2-3
V: TRBV11-2
DNA: TGTGCCAGCTCCCCGGGACAGGGGACAGATACGCAGTATTTT
CDR3: CASSPGQGTDTQYF

length: 9
size: NA
D: NA
J: TRBJ2-7
V: TRBV20-1
DNA: TGCAGTGCTAATTTCGAGCAGTACTTC
CDR3: CSANFEQYF

length: 15
size: NA
D: TRBD1
J: TRBJ1-5
V: TRBV2
DNA: TGTGCCAGCAGTAACGACAGGGGGATGTATCAGCCCCAGCATTTT
CDR3: CASSNDRGMYQPQHF

length: 14
size: NA
D: TRBD1
J: TRBJ2-7
V: TRBV7-8
DNA: TGTGCCAGCAGCTTCGGGACAGGGGTCTACGAGCAGTACTTC
CDR3: CASSFGTGVYEQYF

length: 14
size: few
D: NA
J: TRBJ1-2
V: TRBV7-9
DNA: TGTGCCAGCAGCCCGAGCTCGGGGGGTTCTGGCTACACCTTC
CDR3: CASSPSSGGSGYTF

length: 15
size: NA
D: TRBD1
J: TRBJ1-4
V: TRBV6-5
DNA: TGTGCCAGCAGTTACTCCGGGACAGTCTACGAAAAACTGTTTTTT
CDR3: CASSYSGTVYEKLFF

length: 16
size: once
D: TRBD1
J: TRBJ1-1
V: TRBV9
DNA: TGTGCCAGCAGCGCACCGGACCACAGGGGTTCATTGGGAGCTTTCTTT
CDR3: CASSAPDHRGSLGAFF

length: 13
size: NA
D: NA
J: TRBJ1-2
V: TRBV28
DNA: TGTGCCAGCAGTTCTACTGGGAAATATGGCTACACCTTC
CDR3: CASSSTGKYGYTF

length: 17
size: NA
D: NA
J: TRBJ1-1
V: TRBV5-1
DNA: TGCGCCAGCAGCTCAAGCGCGACGGGGGGACTGAACACTGAAGCTTTCTTT
CDR3: CASSSSATGGLNTEAFF

length: 19
size: NA
D: TRBD1
J: TRBJ2-5
V: TRBV7-9
DNA: TGTGCCAGCAGCCCCTATTCCATCACACAGTTAGGGGGCAGAGAGACCCAGTACTTC
CDR3: CASSPYSITQLGGRETQYF

length: 16
size: NA
D: NA
J: TRBJ2-1
V: TRBV11-2
DNA: TGTGCCAGCAGCTTATTCATTCGGACCTCCTACAATGAGCAGTTCTTC
CDR3: CASSLFIRTSYNEQFF

length: 14
size: NA
D: NA
J: TRBJ2-5
V: TRBV7-9
DNA: TGTGCCAGCAGCTTCTACGGGACCCAAGAGACCCAGTACTTC
CDR3: CASSFYGTQETQYF

length: 16
size: NA
D: TRBD1
J: TRBJ2-2
V: TRBV5-4
DNA: TGTGCCAGCAGTTCTCTGGGACAGGGTACGCCCGGGGAGCTGTTTTTT
CDR3: CASSSLGQGTPGELFF

length: 12
size: NA
D: TRBD1
J: TRBJ2-1
V: TRBV29-1
DNA: TGCAGCGTGGGACAGGGGGTAAATGAGCAGTTCTTC
CDR3: CSVGQGVNEQFF

length: 11
size: NA
D: NA
J: TRBJ2-5
V: TRBV30
DNA: TGTGCCTGGGCGGTTGGAGAGACCCAGTACTTC
CDR3: CAWAVGETQYF